A single sample gave rise to the 7 T cell receptor beta chains below, sequenced in a study of blood T cell repertoires in COVID-19. Using immunoSEQ multiplex PCR, the repertoire was profiled, and TCRdb retains in-frame clones only, with some absent. The repertoire consists of approximately 170,000 clones, with 65% to 85% occurring once and the leading ten covering 4.5% to 7.5%. The sequenced sample consisted of PBMCs or T cells enriched from blood (not recorded which). The receptors come from a man in his forties or fifties who had recovered from COVID-19.

A remark on this clone: A junction boundary mismatches the germline segment, possibly from a read error. The chain uses TRBV19 and TRBJ1-5; TRBD1 is a possible D gene (6 bases). Looked up from germline, CDR1 is LNHDA and CDR2 is SQIVND (reference sequence). The length of the CDR3 is 16 residues. CDR3 coding DNA: TGTGCCAGTAGTCCTTCGGCCACAGGGCTCAATCAGTCCCAGCATTTT. Residues: CASSPSATGLNQSQHF.

The chain joins TRBV19 to TRBJ1-2, with 7 bases matching TRBD1. The CDR3 runs 17 residues. Germline V gene data show CDR1 as LNHDA and CDR2 as SQIVND (reference sequence). Germline trimming cut 1 base from V and 4 bases from J; bases unmatched to any gene: 12. DNA for the CDR3: TGTGCCAGTAGTATAGGCCCAGGGGGGCCAGACGGCTATGGCTACACCTTC. Translated, it gives CASSIGPGGPDGYGYTF.

The V gene is TRBV13, the J gene TRBJ2-1, with D maybe TRBD1 (6 bases). Germline V gene data show CDR1 as PRHDT and CDR2 as FYEKMQ (reference sequence). The germline V and J ends were trimmed by 8 bases and 16 bases, with 21 bases remaining between them. This CDR3 has 12 residues. CDR3 protein: CASFAEGDSKFF. CDR3 DNA: TGTGCCAGCTTCGCAGAGGGGGATTCAAAATTCTTC.

This clone appeared a single time. This chain links TRBV25-1 with TRBJ2-1; 9 nucleotides agree with TRBD1. Trimming took 6 bases from V and 6 from J; bases not matched to a gene: 15. CDR3 length: 17 residues. Germline CDR1 is MGHDK and CDR2 is SYGVNS. This chain's CDR3 is CASRAGWGQGTGNEQFF. CDR3 DNA sequence: TGTGCCAGCAGAGCTGGGTGGGGACAGGGAACGGGCAATGAGCAGTTCTTC.

The chain uses TRBV4-1 and TRBJ2-6, with 10 bases matching TRBD1. V lost 0 bases to trimming and J lost 0 bases; unmatched junction nucleotides: 8. Germline V gene lookup returns CDR1 MGHRA and CDR2 YSYEKL. The CDR3 totals 20 residues. The CDR3 DNA is TGCGCCAGCAGCCAAGATCCGGGACAGGGGTTTTTCTCTGGGGCCAACGTCCTGACTTTC. Translating gives CASSQDPGQGFFSGANVLTF.

In its sample, this clone was seen a few times. This chain links TRBV11-2 with TRBJ1-4, with D possibly TRBD1 on 5 matching bases. The germline V and J ends were trimmed by 4 bases and 4 bases, with 10 bases remaining between them. The CDR3 totals 14 residues. Germline CDR1 is SGHAT and CDR2 is FQNNGV. In DNA form, the CDR3 reads TGTGCCAGCAGCTCCTCAGGGTTTAATGAAAAACTGTTTTTT. This codes for CASSSSGFNEKLFF.

V is TRBV27 and J is TRBJ1-2; a weak D match, TRBD1 (5 bases). Deletions cut 2 bases from V and 6 bases from J, with 7 bases between. This CDR3 is built from 12 residues. CDR1 is MNHEY, CDR2 SMNVEV, per germline (reference sequence). CDR3 amino acids: CASSLAGDGYTF. CDR3 in DNA: TGTGCCAGCAGTTTAGCGGGGGATGGCTACACCTTC.